This T cell receptor (beta chain) stems from a study of cytomegalovirus exposure and HLA in healthy donors. Regarding the study as a whole: Some V segments, including TRBV6-2 and TRBV6-3, were excluded as indistinguishable. Productive rates of about 90% or about 30% were seen for most TCR beta V segments in an earlier analysis.

CDR1 and CDR2 (germline): MRHNA, SNTAGT. CDR3 length: 13 residues. With 6 bases removed from V and 4 bases from J, the gap between germline ends came to 12 bases. PCR amplification relied on 60 Vbeta primers (plus 13 Jbeta primers). Only in-frame clones appear in the TCRdb table, and some are missing; sequencing was by immunoSEQ multiplex PCR. Here the sample spans 150,000 or so clones, approximately 85% being singletons. With regard to this clone: What it binds is not known.

The TCR sequence derives from a man between 18 and 35 years old in good health and CMV-seropositive. Sequencing input: PBMCs. This chain connects TRBV6-4 to TRBJ1-2, with D possibly matching TRBD1 (6 bases). CDR3 residues: CASRRGLSYGYTF. In DNA form, the CDR3 reads TGTGCCAGCAGGCGGGGGCTCAGCTATGGCTACACCTTC.